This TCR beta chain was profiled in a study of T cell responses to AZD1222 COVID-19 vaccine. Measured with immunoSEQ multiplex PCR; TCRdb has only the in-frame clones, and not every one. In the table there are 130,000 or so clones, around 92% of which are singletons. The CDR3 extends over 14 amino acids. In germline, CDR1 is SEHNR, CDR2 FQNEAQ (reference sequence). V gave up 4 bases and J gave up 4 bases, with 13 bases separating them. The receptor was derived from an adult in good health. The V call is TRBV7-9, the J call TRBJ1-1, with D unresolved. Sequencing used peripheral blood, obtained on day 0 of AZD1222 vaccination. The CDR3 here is CASSSWVVGTEAFF. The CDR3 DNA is TGTGCCAGCAGCTCGTGGGTAGTGGGCACTGAAGCTTTCTTT.